The T cell receptor beta chain described here comes from a study of T cells in Graves' hyperthyroidism and ophthalmopathy. This clonotype was counted at least ten times. CDR3 length: 14 amino acids. Trimming stripped 4 bases from V and 2 bases from J, with 13 bases between. Germline V gene sequence: CDR1 DFQATT, CDR2 SNEGSKA (reference sequence). The PBMCs studied were ones that came from 9 to 10 ml fresh peripheral blood. TCR beta CDR3 sequences were amplified from RNA transcripts. An initial round of RT-PCR targeting the TCR CDR3 relied on the HTBI primer set. In TCRdb, the multiplex PCR reads were re-called with MiXCR into one record per CDR3 protein. The sample shows about 370,000 distinct CDR3 sequences, about 15% of them seen only once.

The TCR comes from a woman between 55 and 75 years old with Graves' ophthalmopathy. Sequenced sample: blood. The chain uses TRBV20-1 and TRBJ2-3; tentatively, D is TRBD2 (6 bases). The CDR3 spells CSANLRRDTDTQYF. CDR3 coding DNA: TGCAGTGCTAATCTCAGGCGGGACACAGATACGCAGTATTTT.